This T cell receptor beta chain was sequenced during a study of shared clonotypes between healthy human individuals (dated by TCRdb to between 2020 and 2021). Turning to the overall study: The cohort included three men and a couple of women between 18 and 49 years of age. Blood TCR repertoires of five healthy adults were deeply sequenced to estimate repertoire size and the extent of clonotype sharing between individuals. For each donor, CD4 naive and CD4 memory were each given three plates, CD8 naive was given two plates, and CD8 memory was given one plate. Leukapheresis yielded between about 0.94 and 9.5 billion PBMCs per donor. Different laboratories and diverse techniques were used to prepare libraries and sequence TCR repertoires, to increase sequencing depth and limit assay-specific biases.

CDR1 SGHDT and CDR2 YYEEEE were looked up in the germline V gene. Ends trimmed: V by 7 bases, J by 5 bases; bases unmatched to a gene: 14. From cysteine to phenylalanine, the CDR3 is 15 amino acids long. Only the CDR3 region is kept as DNA, spanning 45 bases read in frame from base 1. This clone appeared many times. What this receptor recognizes is not known. Per-base qualities were not stored, and no clone one base away is much larger. Using the deep immunoSEQ assay, multiplex PCR amplified TCR CDR3 regions from genomic DNA. For each cell subset, the extracted genomic DNA was distributed evenly across all wells of several immunoSEQ 96-well plates, and each plate served as one replicate. For sorted subsets, around 0.2 ug genomic DNA, equal to approximately 30,000 T cell genomes, was loaded into each replicate PCR. Purified libraries were measured with a Qubit 3.0 fluorometer, size-checked on a Bioanalyzer 2100, and measured again with the KAPA Library Quantification kit. Each immunoSEQ 96-well plate was sequenced on its own single-read 150-cycle Illumina NextSeq 550 flow cell. In the source study's methods: The immunoSEQ output contained only junctional sequences without quality scores, so filtering could not match that applied to full-length reads. Sequences were annotated with PyIR, a Python wrapper for IgBLAST v1.9, and V/J genes and CDR3 were assigned using IMGT germline references. Any read was removed if the V/J assignment was weak (E-value above 1e-6), the CDR3 was missing, or the read contained stop codons, out-of-frame junctions, or ambiguous translated residues. A V3J clonotype was defined by an identical inferred V gene, J gene, and CDR3 amino acid sequence. Percentage overlap between repertoires was computed as shared unique clonotypes divided by the size of the smaller repertoire. RTK rarefaction, the Chao1 estimator, and Recon v2.1 estimates of unobserved clonotypes were used to assess repertoire richness. OLGA was used to compute generation probabilities for all TCRbeta clonotypes that the gDNA method yielded from four donors. TCRdb took this table from immuneACCESS and kept in-frame rearrangements with V and J called. Such tables lack part of the clones; where checked against another copy, unresolved V genes explain under half of the gap, and the rest is unexplained. V, J and clone size are those of that table, while D and trimming were read from the DNA. The sample profile shows more than 550,000 clones; around 70% of them were found once. Together, the top ten hold under 2% of the sample.

Results the study describes overall, beyond this receptor: Incomplete sequencing was indicated by rarefaction of sorted-subset datasets, despite the large sequencing depth. Sampling was restricted to blood, and TCR repertoires in tissue are likely to differ from TCR repertoires in blood. Based on pairwise subsampling, the degree of clonotype sharing among donors was expected to be affected by sequencing depth. Larger estimated clonotype richness was generally found for naive subsets than for memory subsets. Sharing across a few donors was observed for about 4.8% of naive CD4, over 3% of naive CD8, over 2% of memory CD4, and around 0.44% of memory CD8 clonotypes. The small number of donors limited the genetic and exposure-history diversity represented. Higher generation probabilities were observed for clonotypes shared by all four sorted-subset donors than for non-shared clonotypes.

Healthy HIV-negative adults with no recently reported acute infections or vaccinations were included as donors. Every donor was a Caucasian adult living in Nashville, Tennessee, USA. CD4+ T cells were enriched by magnetic negative selection; naive cells were then positively selected on CD45RA, and the negative fraction formed the memory subset. After blood collection by leukapheresis, PBMCs were isolated using Ficoll-Histopaque density gradient centrifugation and then cryopreserved in the vapor phase of liquid nitrogen. Analytical flow cytometry was used to check the purity and quantity of every magnetically sorted T cell population. Each sorted fraction had its genomic DNA isolated and then quantified by UV absorbance on a Nanodrop 2000c.

The chain is assembled from TRBV5-6 and TRBJ2-7, and TRBD1 aligns with 8 junction nucleotides. Sample: memory CD4+ T cells sorted from blood. In the paper's terms, the cell subset or site label means: CD45RA-negative fraction. This clonotype was obtained from a woman younger than 45 in good health. The CDR3 loop reads CASREVGQGIHEQYF. Here is the DNA: TGTGCCAGCCGGGAAGTAGGACAGGGAATCCACGAGCAGTACTTC.